This T cell receptor (beta chain) appears in the sequencing data of a study of Ad26.COV2.S vaccination and SARS-CoV-2 variants. Study outcomes and limitations: From the TCR breadth and depth analyses, total T cell responses may have been underestimated. Higher spike-specific TCR breadth was found in vaccine recipients than in placebo recipients.

Data came from immunoSEQ multiplex PCR; TCRdb stores just in-frame clones and leaves some out. The sample contains 300,000 to 400,000 clones, around 92% of which appear only once. About this clone itself: The antigen remains undetermined.

The sequence was obtained from a human donor who had recovered from COVID-19. Source: peripheral blood, taken after recovery from COVID-19.

As DNA, the CDR3 is TGCAGTGCTAGTAGAGGATCCCACGAGCAGTACTTC. Residues: CSASRGSHEQYF. V is TRBV20-1 and J is TRBJ2-7; D ambiguous. The V and J ends lost 3 bases and 5 bases respectively, with 11 bases between them. CDR3 length: 12 amino acids. Germline V gene lookup returns CDR1 DFQATT and CDR2 SNEGSKA (reference sequence).